Sequencing of this T cell receptor (beta chain) was carried out in a study of T-cell reconstitution after alpha-beta-depleted transplantation in children listed by TCRdb under 2016. General notes on the study: The study quantitatively tracked T-cell immune reconstitution after TCRalphabeta/CD19-depleted allogeneic hematopoietic cell transplantation in children using TCR repertoire profiling. Paper-wide results and their limitations: In some patients, the high TCRbeta diversity seen at day 60 was put down to recipient T cells and intrathymic progenitors that had survived conditioning. The apparently early alphabetaT-cell count recovery about two months after transplant was reportedly dependent on only several hundred rapidly expanded clones derived from non-depleted graft cells. The frequencies of hyperexpanded clones fell over the following months, and after one year, T-cell counts and TCRbeta diversity were mostly attributed to newly produced T cells.

The library was generated by PCR. Sequenced using an Illumina HiSeq 2500. To normalize quantification of the TCRbeta repertoire, the TCR libraries were built with molecular barcoding that relied on unique molecular identifiers. TCRdb handled the public reads itself, with Q25 trimming in fastp and clone calling in MiXCR, and kept productive beta chains. Rows with one shared CDR3 protein collapse into an entry with the most common genes and DNA. This sample comprises about 200,000 distinct CDR3 sequences, approximately 15% of them detected only once. The ten top clones hold around two fifths of the sample. The intended sense of this specimen's treatment or condition label: allogeneic hematopoietic cell transplantation with graft depleted of TCRalphabeta T cells and CD19 B cells. Transplant recipients were children who received TCRalphabeta/CD19-depleted allogeneic hematopoietic cell grafts. A few counts support this clonotype. There is no known antigen for this receptor. Base qualities were left out, and no much larger clone turns up one base away.

The germline V gene provides CDR1 SGHNT and CDR2 YENEEA. Trimming at the junction amounts to 0 bases on V and 0 bases on J, and the germline ends lie 6 bases apart. Including cysteine and phenylalanine, the CDR3 has 15 amino acids. Only CDR3 DNA is held: 45 bases, read in frame from base 1. The sample was PBMCs, mostly from graft donor cells, taken 360 days after TCRalphabeta/CD19-depleted stem cell transplant. The receptor was derived from a male patient aged 2-10 years who had a stem cell transplant for acute lymphoblastic leukemia, so the T cells may come from the graft donor. Recombination connected TRBV11-3 to TRBJ2-1; no D gene is confidently identified. The DNA sequence reads TGTGCCAGCAGCTTAGATGAGAGCTCCTACAATGAGCAGTTCTTC. The translation is CASSLDESSYNEQFF.